This is a list of T cell receptor beta chains from one sample in a study of shared clonotypes between healthy human individuals. Clones were sequenced by immunoSEQ multiplex PCR, and TCRdb holds only the in-frame ones, with some missing. There are some 2,400,000 clones in the sample; about 94% occur only once, and over 0.1% lies in the top ten. The source material was naive CD4+ T cells sorted from blood. The source is a young man in good health. CDR3s include the opening cysteine and the closing phenylalanine or tryptophan. The D gene is left open where the match is weak. Clone size is stated in some rows and not others, as once, few, many or a class when expanded.

clone_size,d_call,j_call,v_call,cdr3_nt,cdr3_aa
NA,TRBD1,TRBJ1-5,TRBV19,TGTGCCAGTAGTGGGACAGGGGGCGGACTAGGCAATCAGCCCCAGCATTTT,CASSGTGGGLGNQPQHF
NA,NA,TRBJ2-7,TRBV28,TGTGCCAGCAGTACTGCAGGGATCGGGAGCGAGCAGTACTTC,CASSTAGIGSEQYF
NA,NA,TRBJ1-2,TRBV27,TGTGCCAGCAGTCAGAGGGGGGCCATCCGGGGCTACACCTTC,CASSQRGAIRGYTF
NA,TRBD2,TRBJ2-1,TRBV27,TGTGCCAGCAGGACCACGGGACTAGCTCTCTACAATGAGCAGTTCTTC,CASRTTGLALYNEQFF
NA,NA,TRBJ2-3,TRBV6-1,TGTGCCAGCACCCGGGACAACACAGATACGCAGTATTTT,CASTRDNTDTQYF
NA,NA,TRBJ1-1,TRBV29-1,TGCAGCGTTGGAGGCTTCTCGGGACGCCTGAACACTGAAGCTTTCTTT,CSVGGFSGRLNTEAFF
NA,NA,TRBJ1-3,TRBV12-5,TGTGCTAGTGGTCCCCAGACAGTACTTAACTCTGGAAACACCATATATTTT,CASGPQTVLNSGNTIYF
NA,NA,TRBJ1-5,TRBV27,TGTGCCAGCAGTTTAGGAGGGCCTCAGCCCCAGCATTTT,CASSLGGPQPQHF
NA,NA,TRBJ1-2,TRBV19,TGTGCCAGTAGTCCCCCAACACAGGTGCGCTATGGCTACACCTTC,CASSPPTQVRYGYTF
NA,NA,TRBJ1-5,TRBV11-2,TGTGCCAGCAGCGAACAACACAGCAATCAGCCCCAGCATTTT,CASSEQHSNQPQHF
NA,TRBD1,TRBJ1-5,TRBV7-6,TGTGCCAGCAGCCAGGGGGGATCGCAGCCCCAGCATTTT,CASSQGGSQPQHF
NA,TRBD1,TRBJ1-5,TRBV18,TGTGCCAGCTCACCACCGGTGGGGACAGGGGGTTTTAGCAATCAGCCCCAGCATTTT,CASSPPVGTGGFSNQPQHF
NA,NA,TRBJ2-3,TRBV28,TGTGCCAGCGGTGGATGGCCGTCCGGGCCAGATACGCAGTATTTT,CASGGWPSGPDTQYF
NA,TRBD2,TRBJ2-5,TRBV5-8,TGTGCCAGCAGCTTGGGGCTAGCGGGGGCACAAGAGACCCAGTACTTC,CASSLGLAGAQETQYF
NA,NA,TRBJ1-5,TRBV10-3,TGTGCCATCAGTGACCGCAATCAGCCCCAGCATTTT,CAISDRNQPQHF
NA,NA,TRBJ2-7,TRBV27,TGTGCCAGCAGTTTACCTGACTACCCCTACGAGCAGTACTTC,CASSLPDYPYEQYF
NA,NA,TRBJ2-3,TRBV10-3,TGTGCCATCAAACGAGGAGATACGCAGTATTTT,CAIKRGDTQYF
NA,NA,TRBJ2-2,TRBV2,TGTGCCAGCAGGGACACCAACACCGGGGAGCTGTTTTTT,CASRDTNTGELFF
NA,NA,TRBJ2-2,TRBV5-6,TGTGCCAGCAGCTTGTGGGTTACCGGGGAGCTGTTTTTT,CASSLWVTGELFF
NA,NA,TRBJ1-3,TRBV19,TGTGCCACAGGACCGAACTCTGGAAACACCATATATTTT,CATGPNSGNTIYF
NA,NA,TRBJ2-7,TRBV4-3,TGCGCCAGCAGCCAAGAACTTAACTACGAGCAGTACTTC,CASSQELNYEQYF
NA,TRBD1,TRBJ1-2,TRBV6-5,TGTGCCAGCAGTTGGGACAGCTCCTATGGCTACACCTTC,CASSWDSSYGYTF
NA,NA,TRBJ1-3,TRBV6-6,TGTGCCAGCAGTTACTATGGGGACACCATATATTTT,CASSYYGDTIYF
NA,TRBD1,TRBJ1-5,TRBV6-1,TGTGCCACCAACAGGGACAGCTACAATCAGCCCCAGCATTTT,CATNRDSYNQPQHF
NA,NA,TRBJ1-2,TRBV11-2,TGTGCCAGCACCACGAGACCCGGGGGGACGGCGAACTATGGCTACACCTTC,CASTTRPGGTANYGYTF
NA,NA,TRBJ2-7,TRBV6-1,TGTGCCAGCAGTGAGCTGAACGAGCAGTACTTC,CASSELNEQYF
NA,TRBD1,TRBJ1-1,TRBV25-1,TGTGCCAGCAGGGACAGGGATACTGAAGCTTTCTTT,CASRDRDTEAFF
NA,TRBD1,TRBJ1-3,TRBV18,TGTGCCAGCTCACCATCGGGTGGACAGGGCGGAAACACCATATATTTT,CASSPSGGQGGNTIYF
NA,TRBD1,TRBJ2-3,TRBV5-1,TGCGCCAGCACTAGGACAGGGGGCACAGATACGCAGTATTTT,CASTRTGGTDTQYF
NA,NA,TRBJ2-5,TRBV30,TGTGCCTGGAGACGTGGACATTTATCAGAGACCCAGTACTTC,CAWRRGHLSETQYF
few,TRBD2,TRBJ2-7,TRBV4-1,TGCGCCAGCAGCCAAGGGCTAGCGGGGGCCTACGAGCAGTACTTC,CASSQGLAGAYEQYF
few,NA,TRBJ1-5,TRBV5-1,TGCGCCAGCAGCTTGATGGGGGGTCAGCCCCAGCATTTT,CASSLMGGQPQHF